A few counts support the clone carrying this T cell receptor beta chain. Antigen: not known. The source of the sample is a study of T-cell memory formation after mild COVID-19. Overall study results and limits: Balance between CD4 and CD8 was seen in clones contracting day 15 to 85, and a CD4+ lean was seen in later expanders. Day 37-peaking second-wave clones had unconfirmed SARS-CoV-2 specificity. Pre-infection memory contained some responding clones, which suggested that cross-reactive memory had joined.

Looked up from germline, CDR1 is LNHNV and CDR2 is YYDKDF (reference sequence). Between the trimmed V and J ends, which lost 5 bases and 1 base, there was a span of 11 bases. This CDR3 has 14 amino acids. TCR alpha and TCR beta cDNA libraries carrying sample barcodes and UMIs came from 5'RACE with constant-segment primers. TCRdb recomputed calls from the 5' RACE reads with MiXCR, one row per CDR3 protein. The data show 360,000 or so distinct CDR3 sequences, with around 28% seen just once and approximately 12% held by the top ten. Sequences were obtained from PBMCs or a T cell subset sorted from them (not recorded which). The J gene is TRBJ1-1, the V gene TRBV15, with D tentatively TRBD1 (5 bases). This TCR came from an adult woman who had mild COVID-19 (a few samples of this study predate the infection). Cell type and time point are not known. As DNA, the CDR3 is TGTGCCACCAGCCGGGACGCGGGGAACACTGAAGCTTTCTTT. It translates to CATSRDAGNTEAFF. The variable domain in full, completed from reference TRBV15 and TRBJ1-1, reads DAMVIQNPRYQVTQFGKPVTLSCSQTLNHNVMYWYQQKSSQAPKLLFHYYDKDFNNEADTPDNFQSRRPNTSFCFLDIRSPGLGDTAMYLCATSRDAGNTEAFFGQGTRLTVV.